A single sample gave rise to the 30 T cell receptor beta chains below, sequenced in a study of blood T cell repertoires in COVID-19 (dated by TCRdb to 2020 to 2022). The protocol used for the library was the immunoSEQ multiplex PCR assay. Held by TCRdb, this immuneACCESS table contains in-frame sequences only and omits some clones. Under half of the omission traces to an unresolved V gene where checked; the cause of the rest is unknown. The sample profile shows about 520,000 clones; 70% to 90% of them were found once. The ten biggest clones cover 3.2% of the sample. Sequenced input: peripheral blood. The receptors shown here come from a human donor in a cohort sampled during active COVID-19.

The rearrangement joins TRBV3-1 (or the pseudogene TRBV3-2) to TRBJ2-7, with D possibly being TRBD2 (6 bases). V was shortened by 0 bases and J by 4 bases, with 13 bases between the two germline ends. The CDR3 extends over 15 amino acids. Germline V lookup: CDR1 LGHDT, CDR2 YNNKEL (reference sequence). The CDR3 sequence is CASSQDPPGTYEQYF. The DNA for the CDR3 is TGTGCCAGCAGCCAAGATCCCCCCGGGACTTACGAGCAGTACTTC.

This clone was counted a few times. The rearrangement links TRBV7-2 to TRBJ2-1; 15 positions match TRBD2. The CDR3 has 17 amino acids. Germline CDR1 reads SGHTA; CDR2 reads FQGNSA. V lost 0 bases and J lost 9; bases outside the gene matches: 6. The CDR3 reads CASSLARGLAGGSEQFF. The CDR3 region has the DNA TGTGCCAGCAGCTTAGCTAGGGGACTAGCGGGAGGAAGTGAGCAGTTCTTC.

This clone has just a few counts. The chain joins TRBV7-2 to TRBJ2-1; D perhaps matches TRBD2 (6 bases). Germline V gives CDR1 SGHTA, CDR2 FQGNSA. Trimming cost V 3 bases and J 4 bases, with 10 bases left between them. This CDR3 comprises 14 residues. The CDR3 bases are TGTGCCAGCAGCTTTAGCGGACGATACAATGAGCAGTTCTTC. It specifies CASSFSGRYNEQFF.

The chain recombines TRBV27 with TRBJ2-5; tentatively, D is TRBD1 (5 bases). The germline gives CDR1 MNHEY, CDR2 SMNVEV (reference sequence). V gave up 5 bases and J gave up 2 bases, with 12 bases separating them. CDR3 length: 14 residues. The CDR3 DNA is TGTGCCAGCAGTACGTGGGGCAGACAAGAGACCCAGTACTTC. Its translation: CASSTWGRQETQYF.

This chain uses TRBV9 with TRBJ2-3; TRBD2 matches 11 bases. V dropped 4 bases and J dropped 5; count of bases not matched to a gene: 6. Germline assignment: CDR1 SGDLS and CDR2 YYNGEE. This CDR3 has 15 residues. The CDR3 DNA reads TGTGCCAGCAGCTCGCTAGCGGGAGGTGGAGATACGCAGTATTTT. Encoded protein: CASSSLAGGGDTQYF.

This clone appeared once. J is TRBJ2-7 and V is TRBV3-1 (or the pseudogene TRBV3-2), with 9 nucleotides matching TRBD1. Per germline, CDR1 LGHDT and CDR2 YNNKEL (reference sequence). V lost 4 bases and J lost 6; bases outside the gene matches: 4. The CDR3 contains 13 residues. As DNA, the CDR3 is TGTGCCAGCAGCCTGGGACAGGGTGGCGAGCAGTACTTC. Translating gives CASSLGQGGEQYF.

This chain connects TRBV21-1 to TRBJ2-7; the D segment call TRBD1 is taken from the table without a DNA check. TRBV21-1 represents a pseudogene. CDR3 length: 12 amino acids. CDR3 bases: TGTGCCAGCATCTGGGACAACTACGAGCAGTACTTC. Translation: CASIWDNYEQYF.

DNA for the CDR3: TGCGCCAGCAGCTTGGAGACAGGAGAGAATGAAAAACTGTTTTTT. It is translated as CASSLETGENEKLFF. The V and J genes are TRBV5-1 and TRBJ1-4; TRBD1 is a possible D gene (6 bases). CDR3 length: 15 residues. V was clipped by 0 bases and J by 5 bases, with 11 bases between them. Germline lookup yields CDR1 SGHRS and CDR2 YFSETQ.

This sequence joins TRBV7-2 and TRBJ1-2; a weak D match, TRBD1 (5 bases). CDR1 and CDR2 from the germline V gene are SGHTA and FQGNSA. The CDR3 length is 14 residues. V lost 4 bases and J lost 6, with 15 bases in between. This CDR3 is CASSSSGLVNGYTF. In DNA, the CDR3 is TGTGCCAGCAGCTCCTCAGGGTTGGTAAATGGCTACACCTTC.

The CDR3 nucleotides read TGTGCCAGCAGCCAAGGGAGGTCTAGCGGGAAAGGTAGCTACGAGCAGTACTTC. Its protein is CASSQGRSSGKGSYEQYF. V is TRBV3-1 (or the pseudogene TRBV3-2) and J is TRBJ2-7; 9 bases agree with TRBD2. The CDR3 runs to 18 residues. The V gene end was trimmed by 1 base and the J gene end by 3 bases; junction bases not matched to a gene: 13. The germline CDR1 and CDR2 sequences are LGHDT and YNNKEL (reference sequence).

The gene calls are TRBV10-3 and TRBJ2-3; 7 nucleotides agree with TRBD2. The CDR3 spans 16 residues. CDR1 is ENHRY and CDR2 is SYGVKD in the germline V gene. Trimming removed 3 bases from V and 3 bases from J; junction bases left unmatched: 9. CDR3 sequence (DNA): TGTGCCATCAGTGATTCTAGTAGCGGGCGAACAGATACGCAGTATTTT. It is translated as CAISDSSSGRTDTQYF.

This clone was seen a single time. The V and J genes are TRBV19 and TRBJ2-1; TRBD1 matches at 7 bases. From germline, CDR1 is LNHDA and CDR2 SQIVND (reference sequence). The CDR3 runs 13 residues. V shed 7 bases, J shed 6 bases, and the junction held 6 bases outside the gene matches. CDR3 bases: TGTGCCAGTACCGGGACAGTGGGCAATGAGCAGTTCTTC. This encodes CASTGTVGNEQFF.

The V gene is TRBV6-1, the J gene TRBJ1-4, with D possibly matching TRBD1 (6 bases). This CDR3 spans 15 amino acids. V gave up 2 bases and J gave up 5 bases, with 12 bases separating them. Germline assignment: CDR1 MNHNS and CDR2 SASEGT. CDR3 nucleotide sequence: TGTGCCAGCAGTGAAATCCGGGACAAGAATGAAAAACTGTTTTTT. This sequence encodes CASSEIRDKNEKLFF.

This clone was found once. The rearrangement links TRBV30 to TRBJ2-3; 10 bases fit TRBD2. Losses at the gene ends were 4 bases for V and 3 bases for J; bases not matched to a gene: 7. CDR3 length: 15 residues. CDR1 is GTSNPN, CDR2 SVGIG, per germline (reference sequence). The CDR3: CAWNRLAGDTDTQYF. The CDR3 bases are TGTGCCTGGAATAGGCTAGCGGGGGATACAGATACGCAGTATTTT.

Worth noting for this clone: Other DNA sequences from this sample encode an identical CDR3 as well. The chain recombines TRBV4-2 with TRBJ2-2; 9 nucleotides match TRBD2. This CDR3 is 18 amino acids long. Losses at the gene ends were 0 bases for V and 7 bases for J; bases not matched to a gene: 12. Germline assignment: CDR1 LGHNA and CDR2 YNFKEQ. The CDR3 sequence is CASSQDRGLAGRGGELFF. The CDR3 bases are TGTGCCAGCAGCCAAGATCGGGGCCTAGCGGGGCGAGGCGGGGAGCTGTTTTTT.

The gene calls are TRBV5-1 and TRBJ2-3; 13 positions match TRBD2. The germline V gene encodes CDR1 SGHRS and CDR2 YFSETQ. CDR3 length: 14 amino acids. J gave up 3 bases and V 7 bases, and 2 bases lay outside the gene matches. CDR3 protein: CASRTSGRTDTQYF. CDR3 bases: TGCGCCAGCCGGACTAGCGGGAGAACAGATACGCAGTATTTT. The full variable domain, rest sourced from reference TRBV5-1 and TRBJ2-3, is KAGVTQTPRYLIKTRGQQVTLSCSPISGHRSVSWYQQTPGQGLQFLFEYFSETQRNKGNFPGRFSGRQFSNSRSEMNVSTLELGDSALYLCASRTSGRTDTQYFGPGTRLTVL.

CDR3 in amino acids: CSVSPTRGTEAFF. As DNA, the CDR3 is TGCAGCGTTTCCCCCACAAGGGGCACTGAAGCTTTCTTT. The V and J genes are TRBV29-1 and TRBJ1-1; perhaps TRBD1 as D (5 bases). The germline V gene has CDR1 SQVTM and CDR2 ANQGSEA. Trimming pared 5 bases from V and 4 bases from J, leaving 14 bases between. The CDR3 loop spans 13 amino acids.

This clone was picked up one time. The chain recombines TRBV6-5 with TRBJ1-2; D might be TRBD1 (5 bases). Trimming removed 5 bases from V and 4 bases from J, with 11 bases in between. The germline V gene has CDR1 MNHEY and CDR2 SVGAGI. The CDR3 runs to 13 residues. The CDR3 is CASSPDILYGYTF. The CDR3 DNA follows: TGTGCCAGCAGTCCGGACATTCTCTATGGCTACACCTTC.

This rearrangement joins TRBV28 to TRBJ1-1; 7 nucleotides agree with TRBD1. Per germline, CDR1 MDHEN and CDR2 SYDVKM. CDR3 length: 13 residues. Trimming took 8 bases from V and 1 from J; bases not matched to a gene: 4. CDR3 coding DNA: TGTGCCAGCCGGGACAGCTGGAACACTGAAGCTTTCTTT. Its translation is CASRDSWNTEAFF.

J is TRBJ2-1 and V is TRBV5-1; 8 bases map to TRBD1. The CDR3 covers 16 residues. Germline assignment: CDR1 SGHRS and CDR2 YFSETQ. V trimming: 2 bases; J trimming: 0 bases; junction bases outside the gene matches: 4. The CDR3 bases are TGCGCCAGCAGCTTCCAGGGGGCGAGCTCCTACAATGAGCAGTTCTTC. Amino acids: CASSFQGASSYNEQFF.

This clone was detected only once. CDR3 residues: CASSSQGGFVTEAFF. In nucleotides, the CDR3 is TGTGCCAGCAGCTCCCAGGGAGGTTTTGTGACTGAAGCTTTCTTT. V and J are TRBV7-8 and TRBJ1-1; D may be TRBD1 (5 bases). Deletions cut 4 bases from V and 5 bases from J, with 17 bases between. The CDR3 sequence is 15 residues long. The germline gives CDR1 SGHVS, CDR2 FQNEAQ.

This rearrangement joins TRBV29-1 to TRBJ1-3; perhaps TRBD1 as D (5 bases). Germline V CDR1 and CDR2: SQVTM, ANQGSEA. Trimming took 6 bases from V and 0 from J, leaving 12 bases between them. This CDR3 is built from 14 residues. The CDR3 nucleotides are TGCAGCGTCGGGGCGGGATTCTCTGGAAACACCATATATTTT. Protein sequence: CSVGAGFSGNTIYF.

The CDR3 DNA reads as TGTGCCAGCAGCCGTCCGGGAAGGGATGGCTCACCCCTCCACTTT. Encoded protein: CASSRPGRDGSPLHF. The rearrangement uses TRBV5-4 and TRBJ1-6; D unresolved. Germline CDR1 SGHNT, CDR2 YYREEE (reference sequence). V gave up 4 bases and J gave up 10 bases, with 18 bases separating them. The CDR3 loop spans 15 amino acids.

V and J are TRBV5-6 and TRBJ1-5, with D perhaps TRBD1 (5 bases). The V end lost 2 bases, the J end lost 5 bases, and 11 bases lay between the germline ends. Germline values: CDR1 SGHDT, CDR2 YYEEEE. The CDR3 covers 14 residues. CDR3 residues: CASSFGAGDQPQHF. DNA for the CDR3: TGTGCCAGCAGCTTTGGCGCGGGGGATCAGCCCCAGCATTTT.

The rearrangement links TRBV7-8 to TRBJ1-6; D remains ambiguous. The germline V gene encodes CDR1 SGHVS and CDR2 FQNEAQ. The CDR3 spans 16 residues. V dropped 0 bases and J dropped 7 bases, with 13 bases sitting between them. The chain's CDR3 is CASSLAGPRPNSPLHF. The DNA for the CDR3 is TGTGCCAGCAGCTTAGCGGGTCCTAGGCCGAATTCACCCCTCCACTTT.

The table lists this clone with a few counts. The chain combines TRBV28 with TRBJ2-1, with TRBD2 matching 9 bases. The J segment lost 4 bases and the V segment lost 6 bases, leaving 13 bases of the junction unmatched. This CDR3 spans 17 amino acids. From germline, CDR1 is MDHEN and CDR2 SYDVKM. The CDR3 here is CASSPGRAGGTYNEQFF. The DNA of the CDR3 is TGTGCCAGCAGCCCCGGACGGGCGGGAGGGACATACAATGAGCAGTTCTTC.

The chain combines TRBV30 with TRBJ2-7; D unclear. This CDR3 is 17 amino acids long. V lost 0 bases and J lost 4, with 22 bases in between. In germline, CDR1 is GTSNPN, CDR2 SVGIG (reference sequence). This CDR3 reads CAWSVSALVPRKYEQYF. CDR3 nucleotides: TGTGCCTGGAGTGTTTCAGCTCTAGTCCCCCGGAAGTACGAGCAGTACTTC.

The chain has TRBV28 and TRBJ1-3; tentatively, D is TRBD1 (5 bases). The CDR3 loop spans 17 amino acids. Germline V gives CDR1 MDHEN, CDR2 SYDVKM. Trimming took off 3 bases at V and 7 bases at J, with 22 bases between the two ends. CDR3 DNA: TGTGCCAGCAGTTTGGTACCCGAAGGCGGGGCCCGTAACACCATATATTTT. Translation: CASSLVPEGGARNTIYF.

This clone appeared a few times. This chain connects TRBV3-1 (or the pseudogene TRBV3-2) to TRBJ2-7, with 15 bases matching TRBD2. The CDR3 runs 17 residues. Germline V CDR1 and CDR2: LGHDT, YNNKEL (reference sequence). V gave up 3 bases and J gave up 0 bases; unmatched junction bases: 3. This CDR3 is CASSQGLAGGPSYEQYF. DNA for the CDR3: TGTGCCAGCAGCCAGGGACTAGCGGGAGGCCCCTCCTACGAGCAGTACTTC.

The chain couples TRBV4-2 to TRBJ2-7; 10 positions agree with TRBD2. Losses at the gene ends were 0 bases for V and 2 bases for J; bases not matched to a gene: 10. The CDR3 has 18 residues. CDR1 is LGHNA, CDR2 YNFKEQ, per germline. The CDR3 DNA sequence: TGTGCCAGCAGCCAAGAGGGGTCCTTAGCGGGAGGAACCTACGAGCAGTACTTC. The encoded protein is CASSQEGSLAGGTYEQYF.